This T cell receptor (beta chain) was identified in a study of T cell responses to AZD1222 COVID-19 vaccine. The wider study: Some second doses came at about 4 weeks and others at about 12 weeks; these were pooled. Study-wide results and caveats: Close to half of spike-specific TCRs reportedly recognize unmutated variant regions. Following two doses of AZD1222, Spike-specific TCR breadth and depth rose. AZD1222 recipients seropositive at baseline numbered only 6 or 7.

The V end lost 0 bases, the J end lost 3 bases, and 9 bases lay between the germline ends. The CDR3 has 14 residues. The V gene's germline CDR1 is SGHRS and CDR2 YFSETQ. Sequencing was performed with immunoSEQ multiplex PCR; in TCRdb, only in-frame clones are kept and a portion is missing. The sample has about 140,000 clones, around 90% seen once. About this clone: Its matching antigen is unknown.

The sample was peripheral blood, taken on day 0 of AZD1222 vaccination. This sequence joins TRBV5-1 and TRBJ1-2; D possibly corresponds to TRBD1 (6 bases). The sequence was obtained from an adult in good health. CDR3 sequence (DNA): TGCGCCAGCAGCTTGGAGGGGGATGACTATGGCTACACCTTC. Translation gives CASSLEGDDYGYTF.